One and the same sample provided the 12 T cell receptor beta chains below, sequenced in a study of cytotoxic CD8 clonotypes in ibrutinib-treated CLL. Sequenced by immunoSEQ multiplex PCR; TCRdb stores in-frame clones only, minus some. The sample lists under 300,000 clones, less than 85% occurring once. Sequencing used PBMCs, obtained at disease progression, from a patient treated with ibrutinib. All receptors come from a human donor with chronic lymphocytic leukemia.

This clone was found a few times. V and J are TRBV10-3 and TRBJ2-3; 11 positions agree with TRBD2. CDR1 and CDR2 from the germline V gene are ENHRY and SYGVKD. The CDR3 length is 15 residues. The junction had 12 bases not matched to a gene; V was cut back by 10 bases and J by 6 bases. The CDR3 coding sequence is TGTGCCACCGCCGGCCTAGCGGGGGGTGCTGATACGCAGTATTTT. Residues: CATAGLAGGADTQYF.

CDR3 in DNA: TGTGCCAGCAGTGGTCAGGGGGCTTGGTTGCAGCCCCAGCATTTT. Encoded protein: CASSGQGAWLQPQHF. V gene TRBV2 combines with J gene TRBJ1-5; TRBD1 matches at 8 bases. J was trimmed by 7 bases and V by 4 bases; bases with no gene match: 9. The CDR3 is 15 residues long. Looked up from germline, CDR1 is SNHLY and CDR2 is FYNNEI. Looking up the rest from reference TRBV2 and TRBJ1-5 gives the full variable domain: EPEVTQTPSHQVTQMGQEVILRCVPISNHLYFYWYRQILGQKVEFLVSFYNNEISEKSEIFDDQFSVERPDGSNFTLKIRSTKLEDSAMYFCASSGQGAWLQPQHFGDGTRLSIL.

V is TRBV4-1 and J is TRBJ2-3; D ambiguous. From germline, CDR1 is MGHRA and CDR2 YSYEKL. The CDR3 has 15 residues. Trimming shortened V by 1 base and J by 2 bases, and 10 bases separated the two germline ends. CDR3 loop: CASSQGLRSTDTQYF. The CDR3 DNA sequence: TGCGCCAGCAGCCAAGGTTTGCGGTCCACAGATACGCAGTATTTT.

The rearrangement links TRBV5-5 to TRBJ2-5; D ambiguous. The CDR3 length is 14 residues. CDR1 SGHKS and CDR2 YYEKEE come from the germline V gene (reference sequence). V was clipped by 0 bases and J by 4 bases, with 10 bases between them. The CDR3 DNA follows: TGTGCCAGCAGCTTGGTTCAGGTCGGAGAGACCCAGTACTTC. It yields the protein CASSLVQVGETQYF.

This chain uses TRBV7-9 with TRBJ1-1, with 7 bases matching TRBD1. Losses at the gene ends were 3 bases for V and 6 bases for J; bases not matched to a gene: 10. Germline-derived CDR1 and CDR2 are SEHNR and FQNEAQ (reference sequence). The CDR3 loop spans 15 amino acids. The CDR3 region has the DNA TGTGCCAGCAGCTTCCCGGGACAGCTCTTATCTGAAGCTTTCTTT. Residues: CASSFPGQLLSEAFF.

The gene calls are TRBV6-1 and TRBJ2-3; 8 bases agree with TRBD2. Germline V gives CDR1 MNHNS, CDR2 SASEGT. CDR3 length: 14 amino acids. The V and J ends lost 3 bases and 6 bases, in that order; junction bases with no gene match: 5. CDR3 in amino acids: CASSDRTSRDTQYF. Here the CDR3 DNA reads TGTGCCAGCAGTGATCGGACTAGCCGCGATACGCAGTATTTT.

The chain joins TRBV11-2 to TRBJ2-2; 8 nucleotides agree with TRBD2. There are 19 residues in the CDR3. Per the germline V gene, CDR1 is SGHAT and CDR2 is FQNNGV. Losses at the gene ends were 5 bases for V and 0 bases for J; bases not matched to a gene: 14. CDR3 region: CASSPRGSGIFANTGELFF. CDR3 bases: TGTGCCAGCAGCCCCCGCGGTAGCGGGATATTCGCGAACACCGGGGAGCTGTTTTTT.

The chain carries TRBV7-2 and TRBJ2-1; 7 bases map to TRBD1. Germline CDR1 is SGHTA and CDR2 is FQGNSA. Trimming cost V 5 bases and J 3 bases; bases outside gene matches: 4. The CDR3 is 14 amino acids. The CDR3 nucleotides read TGTGCCAGCAGCCACCGGGACAGCTACAATGAGCAGTTCTTC. Protein sequence: CASSHRDSYNEQFF.

The chain couples TRBV9 to TRBJ2-1, with D uncertain. The germline V gene encodes CDR1 SGDLS and CDR2 YYNGEE. Deletions cut 3 bases from V and 3 bases from J, with 7 bases between. CDR3 size: 13 residues. In nucleotides, the CDR3 is TGTGCCAGCAGCGCGACCAGCTACAATGAGCAGTTCTTC. Its translation: CASSATSYNEQFF.

The rearrangement links TRBV28 to TRBJ2-7, with 13 bases identical to TRBD2. Germline loops: CDR1 MDHEN, CDR2 SYDVKM. The CDR3 contains 14 residues. The V gene end was trimmed by 6 bases and the J gene end by 7 bases; junction bases not matched to a gene: 6. The CDR3, as DNA: TGTGCCAGCAGACTAGCGGGAGGGCCGCGTGAGCAGTACTTC. Its protein product is CASRLAGGPREQYF.

The rearrangement links TRBV11-2 to TRBJ2-1; unclear D gene. The CDR3 sequence is 11 residues long. V lost 4 bases to trimming and J lost 6 bases, with 4 bases between them. CDR1 is SGHAT, CDR2 FQNNGV, per germline. In DNA form, the CDR3 reads TGTGCCAGCAGCTACGGCAATGAGCAGTTCTTC. Its protein product is CASSYGNEQFF. Together with reference TRBV11-2 and TRBJ2-1, the CDR3 gives the full variable domain: EAGVAQSPRYKIIEKRQSVAFWCNPISGHATLYWYQQILGQGPKLLIQFQNNGVVDDSQLPKDRFSAERLKGVDSTLKIQPAKLEDSAVYLCASSYGNEQFFGPGTRLTVL.

This sequence joins TRBV18 and TRBJ2-3; TRBD1 matches 8 bases. Germline values: CDR1 KGHSH, CDR2 LQKENI. This CDR3 has 16 residues. Trimming at V came to 6 bases and at J to 1 base, leaving 9 bases not matched to a gene. CDR3 in amino acids: CASSGQGTSGTDTQYF. CDR3 nucleotide sequence: TGTGCCAGCTCCGGACAGGGAACATCCGGCACAGATACGCAGTATTTT. The whole variable domain, remainder taken from reference TRBV18 and TRBJ2-3, is NAGVMQNPRHLVRRRGQEARLRCSPMKGHSHVYWYRQLPEEGLKFMVYLQKENIIDESGMPKERFSAEFPKEGPSILRIQQVVRGDSAAYFCASSGQGTSGTDTQYFGPGTRLTVL.